This T cell receptor beta chain was sequenced during a study of siplizumab effects on memory and regulatory T cells. Study-level information: Mixed lymphocyte reactions came in pairs, receiving siplizumab at about 1 ug/mL or receiving no drug. Study conclusions and caveats: Proliferating siplizumab-culture Treg suppressive function went unconfirmed. In unstimulated cells, naive T cells appeared more diverse than memory T cells and seemed major alloresponse contributors.

Germline assignment: CDR1 SGDLS and CDR2 YYNGEE. The CDR3 is 17 amino acids. V lost 0 bases, J lost 5 bases, and 12 bases stayed unmatched. Notes on this clone: What it binds is not known. Other DNA sequences of this sample code for an identical CDR3.

Coculturing of the mixed lymphocyte reaction cells was performed at 37°C for 6 days. Researchers tagged responder PBMCs with CFSE and stimulator PBMCs with Violet Dye before mixing them 1:1. Here immunoSEQ multiplex PCR was the method, and the copy in TCRdb shows in-frame clones only, minus some. The sample lists around 18,000 clones; around 42% were seen once. The receptor was derived from a human donor in good health; the cells came from an allogeneic mixed lymphocyte reaction. Sequenced material: CFSE-low (dividing) CD4+ T cells sorted from an allogeneic mixed lymphocyte reaction. The chain employs TRBV9 and TRBJ2-5; TRBD2 aligns across 8 bases. CDR3 sequence reads: CASSVGGRTGGQETQYF. The DNA for the CDR3 is TGTGCCAGCAGCGTAGGAGGGCGGACGGGGGGGCAGGAGACCCAGTACTTC.